This T cell receptor (beta chain) was found in a study of early T cells in non-severe SARS-CoV-2 infection. Study overall: Sequencing input comprised bulk RNA from unsorted whole blood; chain pairing was not available. Study-wide points: The VDJdb matching leaned toward anti-spike CD8 responses and overlooked private and CD4 specificities.

A single count supports this clonotype. Its antigen is not known. As part of library construction, unique molecular identifiers were attached to individual cDNA molecules. TCRdb fed the 5' RACE reads into MiXCR, producing one record per CDR3 protein. The data show some 51,000 distinct CDR3 sequences, about 16% seen once. Trimming took off 1 base at V and 0 bases at J, with 10 bases between the two ends. The CDR3 loop spans 14 amino acids. Germline V gives CDR1 DFQATT, CDR2 SNEGSKA (reference sequence). Sample: whole blood, taken at baseline. This chain uses TRBV20-1 with TRBJ2-7; TRBD1 might be the D (6 bases). This TCR came from an adult who was a healthcare worker with PCR-confirmed SARS-CoV-2 infection or an uninfected control (not recorded which). Here the CDR3 reads CSARGLQGSYEQYF. CDR3 sequence (DNA): TGCAGTGCTAGAGGCCTACAGGGCTCCTACGAGCAGTACTTC.